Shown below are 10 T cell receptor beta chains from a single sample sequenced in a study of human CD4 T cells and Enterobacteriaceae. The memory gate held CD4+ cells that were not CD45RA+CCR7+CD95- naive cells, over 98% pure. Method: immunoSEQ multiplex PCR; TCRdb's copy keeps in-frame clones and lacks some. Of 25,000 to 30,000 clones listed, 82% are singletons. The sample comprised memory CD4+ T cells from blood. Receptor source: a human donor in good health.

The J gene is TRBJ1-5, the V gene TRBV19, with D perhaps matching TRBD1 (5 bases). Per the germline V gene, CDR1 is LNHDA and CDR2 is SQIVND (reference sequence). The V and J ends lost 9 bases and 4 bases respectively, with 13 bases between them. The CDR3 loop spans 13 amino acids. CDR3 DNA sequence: TGTGCCAGCGCAGGGTTCTTGAATCAGCCCCAGCATTTT. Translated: CASAGFLNQPQHF. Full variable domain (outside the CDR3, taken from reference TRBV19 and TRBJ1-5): DGGITQSPKYLFRKEGQNVTLSCEQNLNHDAMYWYRQDPGQGLRLIYYSQIVNDFQKGDIAEGYSVSREKKESFPLTVTSAQKNPTAFYLCASAGFLNQPQHFGDGTRLSIL.

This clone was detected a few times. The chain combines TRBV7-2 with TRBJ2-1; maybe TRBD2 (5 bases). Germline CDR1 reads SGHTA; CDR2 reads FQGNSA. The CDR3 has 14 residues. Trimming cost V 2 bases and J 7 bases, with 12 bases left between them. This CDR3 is CASSLMVPGNEQFF. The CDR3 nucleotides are TGTGCCAGCAGCTTAATGGTCCCGGGAAATGAGCAGTTCTTC.

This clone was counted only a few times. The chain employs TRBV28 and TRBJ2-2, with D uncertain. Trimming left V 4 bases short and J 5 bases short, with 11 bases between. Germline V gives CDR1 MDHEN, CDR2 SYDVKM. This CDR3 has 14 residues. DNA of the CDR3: TGTGCCAGCAGTTACGGTTCCTTTACCGGGGAGCTGTTTTTT. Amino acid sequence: CASSYGSFTGELFF.

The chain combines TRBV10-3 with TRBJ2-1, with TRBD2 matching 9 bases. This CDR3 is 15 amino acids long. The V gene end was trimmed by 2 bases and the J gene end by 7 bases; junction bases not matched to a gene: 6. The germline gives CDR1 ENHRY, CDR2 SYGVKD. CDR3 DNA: TGTGCCATCAGTGAGCGTCTAGCGGGATATAATGAGCAGTTCTTC. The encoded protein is CAISERLAGYNEQFF.

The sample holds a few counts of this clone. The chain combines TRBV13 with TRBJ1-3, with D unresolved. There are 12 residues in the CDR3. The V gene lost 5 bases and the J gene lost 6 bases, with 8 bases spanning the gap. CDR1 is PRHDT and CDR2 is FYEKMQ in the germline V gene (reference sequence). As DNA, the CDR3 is TGTGCCAGCAGCCTCCTGACAAACACCATATATTTT. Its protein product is CASSLLTNTIYF.

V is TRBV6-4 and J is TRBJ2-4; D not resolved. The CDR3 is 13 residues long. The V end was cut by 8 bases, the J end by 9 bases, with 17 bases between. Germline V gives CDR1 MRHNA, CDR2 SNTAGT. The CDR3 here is CASAETPLGIQYF. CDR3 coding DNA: TGTGCCAGCGCGGAGACTCCCCTCGGCATTCAGTACTTC.

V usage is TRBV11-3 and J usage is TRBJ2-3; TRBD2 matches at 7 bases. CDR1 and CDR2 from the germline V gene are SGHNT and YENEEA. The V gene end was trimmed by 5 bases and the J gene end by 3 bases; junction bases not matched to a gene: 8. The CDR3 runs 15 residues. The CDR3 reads CASSIGGGRTDTQYF. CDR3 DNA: TGTGCCAGCAGCATAGGTGGCGGGAGAACAGATACGCAGTATTTT.

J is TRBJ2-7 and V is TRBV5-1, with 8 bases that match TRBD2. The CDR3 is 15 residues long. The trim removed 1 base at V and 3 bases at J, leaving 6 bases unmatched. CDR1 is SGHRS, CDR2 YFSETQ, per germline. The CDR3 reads CASSLRAGDLYEQYF. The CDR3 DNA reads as TGCGCCAGCAGCTTGAGAGCGGGAGACCTCTACGAGCAGTACTTC. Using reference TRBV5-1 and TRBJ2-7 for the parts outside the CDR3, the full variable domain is KAGVTQTPRYLIKTRGQQVTLSCSPISGHRSVSWYQQTPGQGLQFLFEYFSETQRNKGNFPGRFSGRQFSNSRSEMNVSTLELGDSALYLCASSLRAGDLYEQYFGPGTRLTVT.

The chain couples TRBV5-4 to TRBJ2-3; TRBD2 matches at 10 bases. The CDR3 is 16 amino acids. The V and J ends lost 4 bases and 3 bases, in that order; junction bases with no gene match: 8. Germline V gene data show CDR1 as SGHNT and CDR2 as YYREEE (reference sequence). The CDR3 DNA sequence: TGTGCCAGCAGCATACCCACTAGCGGGACGACAGATACGCAGTATTTT. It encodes CASSIPTSGTTDTQYF.

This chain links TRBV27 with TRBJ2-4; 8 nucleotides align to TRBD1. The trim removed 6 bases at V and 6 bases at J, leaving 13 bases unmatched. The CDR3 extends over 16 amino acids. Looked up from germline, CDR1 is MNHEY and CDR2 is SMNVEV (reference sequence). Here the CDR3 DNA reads TGTGCCAGCAGCCAACGGACGCTTGGACAGGGAAACATTCAGTACTTC. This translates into CASSQRTLGQGNIQYF.